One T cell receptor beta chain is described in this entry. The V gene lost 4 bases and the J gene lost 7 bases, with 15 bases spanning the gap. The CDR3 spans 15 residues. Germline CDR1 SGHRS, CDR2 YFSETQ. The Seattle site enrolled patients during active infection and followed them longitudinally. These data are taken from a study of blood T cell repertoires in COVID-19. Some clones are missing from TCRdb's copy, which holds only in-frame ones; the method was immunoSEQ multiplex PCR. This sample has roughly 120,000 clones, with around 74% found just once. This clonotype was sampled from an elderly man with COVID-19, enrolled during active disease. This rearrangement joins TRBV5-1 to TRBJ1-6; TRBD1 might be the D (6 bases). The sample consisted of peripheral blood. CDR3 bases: TGCGCCAGCAGCCTGACCGGGACATCCAATTCACCCCTCCACTTT. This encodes CASSLTGTSNSPLHF.